Following are 11 T cell receptor beta chains from one sample sequenced in a study of post-analysis software for immune sequencing data. Their recognized antigens are unknown. Findings of the study overall: Included in a set of roughly five TRBV segments more frequent in patients than controls were TRBV5-6, TRBV5-1 and TRBV20-1.

Unique molecular identifiers were built into the TCR beta cDNA libraries. TCRdb recomputed calls from the PCR reads with MiXCR, one row per CDR3 protein. This table has about 190,000 distinct CDR3 sequences, around 29% appearing once. The sequenced sample was blood. The origin of the receptors is a girl under 18 with multiple sclerosis.

This clonotype was counted ten times or more. The CDR3 reads CASSYLAPGPQYF. CDR3 in DNA: TGTGCCAGCAGCTACCTGGCCCCGGGGCCGCAGTACTTC. The V and J genes are TRBV14 and TRBJ2-7; D tentatively fits TRBD1 or TRBD2 (5 bases each). Trimming took off 5 bases at V and 9 bases at J, with 17 bases between the two ends. CDR1 and CDR2 from the germline V gene are SGHDN and FVKESK. The CDR3 contains 13 residues. Using reference TRBV14 and TRBJ2-7 for the parts outside the CDR3, the full variable domain is EAGVTQFPSHSVIEKGQTVTLRCDPISGHDNLYWYRRVMGKEIKFLLHFVKESKQDESGMPNNRFLAERTGGTYSTLKVQPAELEDSGVYFCASSYLAPGPQYFGPGTRLTVT.

This clonotype came up a few times. V is TRBV28 and J is TRBJ2-3, with 11 nucleotides matching TRBD1. Trimming at V came to 1 base and at J to 5 bases, leaving 5 bases not matched to a gene. The CDR3 is made up of 16 amino acids. CDR1 is MDHEN, CDR2 SYDVKM, per germline. The CDR3 region has the DNA TGTGCCAGCAGTTTATCCGGGACAGGGGGACGAGATACGCAGTATTTT. This codes for CASSLSGTGGRDTQYF.

The V gene is TRBV5-1, the J gene TRBJ1-1; 11 positions agree with TRBD1. Germline-derived CDR1 and CDR2 are SGHRS and YFSETQ. Losses at the gene ends were 5 bases for V and 4 bases for J; bases not matched to a gene: 13. The CDR3 has 17 amino acids. For the CDR3, the DNA is TGCGCCAGCAGGACCGGGACAGGGGGATTCGGGAGCACTGAAGCTTTCTTT. Amino acid sequence: CASRTGTGGFGSTEAFF.

This clonotype was seen at least ten times. J is TRBJ2-1 and V is TRBV29-1, with TRBD1 matching 8 bases. Germline V lookup: CDR1 SQVTM, CDR2 ANQGSEA. The CDR3 totals 15 residues. Unmatched junction bases numbered 15, after V lost 6 bases and J lost 8 bases. The CDR3 sequence: CSVQTGRGRADEQFF. CDR3 DNA: TGCAGCGTCCAGACAGGCAGGGGGCGAGCGGATGAGCAGTTCTTC.

This clonotype was seen ten or more times. The chain employs TRBV7-3 and TRBJ2-6; 7 nucleotides agree with TRBD1. The V gene's germline CDR1 is SGHTA and CDR2 FQGTGA. The CDR3 totals 14 residues. The junction had 0 bases not matched to a gene; V was cut back by 5 bases and J by 2 bases. CDR3 sequence reads: CASSTGAGANVLTF. The CDR3 DNA sequence: TGTGCCAGCAGCACAGGGGCTGGGGCCAACGTCCTGACTTTC. Using reference TRBV7-3 and TRBJ2-6 for the parts outside the CDR3, the full variable domain is GAGVSQTPSNKVTEKGKYVELRCDPISGHTALYWYRQSLGQGPEFLIYFQGTGAADDSGLPNDRFFAVRPEGSVSTLKIQRTERGDSAVYLCASSTGAGANVLTFGAGSRLTVL.

This clonotype was counted many times. This chain joins TRBV27 and TRBJ1-2; D is perhaps TRBD1 (5 bases). V dropped 5 bases and J dropped 4 bases, with 20 bases sitting between them. The CDR3 runs to 16 residues. CDR1 is MNHEY, CDR2 SMNVEV, per germline (reference sequence). Here the CDR3 reads CASSPDLSAGLYGYTF. The CDR3 DNA sequence: TGTGCCAGCAGTCCTGATCTTAGCGCAGGGCTCTATGGCTACACCTTC.

This clonotype turned up a few times. V is TRBV20-1 and J is TRBJ1-2, with D possibly being TRBD1 (6 bases). The CDR3 loop spans 11 amino acids. V shed 6 bases and J shed 7 bases, with 12 bases lying between them. CDR1 is DFQATT, CDR2 SNEGSKA, per germline (reference sequence). In DNA form, the CDR3 reads TGCAGTGCCAACAGGGAAACTGGCTACACCTTC. Residues: CSANRETGYTF.

This clonotype was seen a few times. The chain combines TRBV5-1 with TRBJ1-1, with D perhaps matching TRBD1 (5 bases). The germline V gene has CDR1 SGHRS and CDR2 YFSETQ. The length of the CDR3 is 14 residues. With 3 bases removed from V and 7 bases from J, the gap between germline ends came to 16 bases. The CDR3 DNA reads TGCGCCAGCAGCTACCGAGGGACTAACGGTGAAGCTTTCTTT. Amino acids: CASSYRGTNGEAFF.

As for this clonotype: It may be a read error: a sequence one base away is much more abundant. The chain combines TRBV4-1 with TRBJ2-1; 11 bases are a match to TRBD2. The DNA end is more similar to TRBJ2-7, so the J call may be wrong. The germline CDR1 and CDR2 sequences are MGHRA and YSYEKL. The CDR3 extends over 15 amino acids. CDR3 region: CASSQTSGTYNEQYF. For the CDR3, the DNA is TGCGCCAGCAGCCAGACTAGCGGGACCTACAATGAGCAGTACTTC.

The sample holds a few counts of this clonotype. V usage is TRBV12-3 or TRBV12-4 and J usage is TRBJ1-1; possible D gene TRBD1, 6 bases. V lost 6 bases, J lost 2 bases, and 13 bases lay in between. The CDR3 has 14 residues. CDR3 sequence reads: CASRSGTLNTEAFF. CDR3 DNA sequence: TGTGCCAGCAGGTCCGGGACACTCAACACTGAAGCTTTCTTT.

This chain links TRBV12-3 or TRBV12-4 with TRBJ1-2; D not resolved. V lost 5 bases, J lost 3 bases, and 10 bases lay in between. CDR3 length equals 13 residues. This chain's CDR3 is CASSRTADYGYTF. In DNA form, the CDR3 reads TGTGCCAGCAGTCGGACCGCGGACTATGGCTACACCTTC.